A single sample is the source of the 22 T cell receptor beta chains below, sequenced in a study of blood T cell repertoires in COVID-19. Measured with immunoSEQ multiplex PCR; TCRdb has only the in-frame clones, and not every one. The sample shows about 97,000 clones, around 87% of them seen only once. The sample was peripheral blood. Receptors originate from a human donor in a cohort sampled during active COVID-19.

This chain links TRBV9 with TRBJ1-5, with 10 bases aligning to TRBD1. Germline trimming cut 4 bases from V and 4 bases from J; bases unmatched to any gene: 5. CDR1 is SGDLS, CDR2 YYNGEE, per germline. CDR3 length equals 15 residues. The CDR3 region has the DNA TGTGCCAGCAGCTCCCAGGGACAGGGGAATCAGCCCCAGCATTTT. Its translation is CASSSQGQGNQPQHF.

V usage is TRBV19 and J usage is TRBJ2-6, with D perhaps matching TRBD1 (7 bases). Germline CDR1 LNHDA, CDR2 SQIVND (reference sequence). CDR3 size: 17 residues. V shed 5 bases and J shed 4 bases, with 18 bases lying between them. As DNA, the CDR3 is TGTGCCAGTAGTCTCCTGGACAGGAGGGCCGGGGCCAACGTCCTGACTTTC. Amino acid sequence: CASSLLDRRAGANVLTF.

This clone was seen only a few times. This chain joins TRBV19 and TRBJ2-2; tentative D call: TRBD1 (5 bases). The CDR3 length is 14 residues. Germline CDR1 and CDR2: LNHDA and SQIVND (reference sequence). With 1 base removed from V and 8 bases from J, the gap between germline ends came to 11 bases. The CDR3 is CASSIGQSLGELFF. Written as DNA, the CDR3 is TGTGCCAGTAGTATAGGACAGTCTTTGGGGGAGCTGTTTTTT.

This chain connects TRBV28 to TRBJ2-5, with TRBD1 matching 9 bases. With 5 bases clipped from V and 5 bases from J, the junction kept 12 bases outside the gene matches. Germline loops: CDR1 MDHEN, CDR2 SYDVKM. The CDR3 is 16 residues long. The CDR3 here is CASSPPGQGRRETQYF. The CDR3 DNA sequence: TGTGCCAGCAGTCCCCCGGGACAGGGAAGACGCGAGACCCAGTACTTC.

Only one count was recorded for this clone. The chain employs TRBV7-2 and TRBJ1-2, with a possible D match to TRBD1 (5 bases). The V end was cut by 5 bases, the J end by 4 bases, with 17 bases between. The CDR3 is made up of 15 amino acids. The germline V gene encodes CDR1 SGHTA and CDR2 FQGNSA. CDR3 residues: CASSIQTVEAYGYTF. The CDR3 bases are TGTGCCAGCAGCATACAGACAGTAGAAGCCTATGGCTACACCTTC.

V gene TRBV6-5 combines with J gene TRBJ1-5; 10 bases match TRBD1. CDR1 is MNHEY and CDR2 is SVGAGI in the germline V gene. CDR3 size: 14 residues. J lost 6 bases, V lost 8 bases, and 7 bases had no gene match. Here the CDR3 reads CASSGTGAGQPQHF. In nucleotides, the CDR3 is TGTGCCAGCTCGGGGACAGGGGCGGGTCAGCCCCAGCATTTT.

Only one count was recorded for this clone. The chain has TRBV27 and TRBJ2-5, with D maybe TRBD2 (6 bases). The ends were cut back, 6 bases at V and 2 bases at J, with 19 bases in the middle. In germline, CDR1 is MNHEY, CDR2 SMNVEV (reference sequence). The CDR3 is 16 amino acids. CDR3 residues: CASSSSSASTQETQYF. CDR3 DNA sequence: TGTGCCAGCAGCTCATCTAGCGCCAGCACTCAAGAGACCCAGTACTTC.

The rearrangement joins TRBV5-6 to TRBJ1-4; a possible D gene is TRBD1 (5 bases). Germline values: CDR1 SGHDT, CDR2 YYEEEE. This CDR3 has 13 residues. Trimming stripped 0 bases from V and 8 bases from J, with 8 bases between. CDR3 loop: CASSLGHREKLFF. The DNA for the CDR3 is TGTGCCAGCAGCTTGGGTCACAGGGAAAAACTGTTTTTT. The whole variable domain, remainder taken from reference TRBV5-6 and TRBJ1-4, is DAGVTQSPTHLIKTRGQQVTLRCSPKSGHDTVSWYQQALGQGPQFIFQYYEEEERQRGNFPDRFSGHQFPNYSSELNVNALLLGDSALYLCASSLGHREKLFFGSGTQLSVL.

Here the CDR3 DNA reads TGTGCCAGCAGTTTGTTGGGACAGATTAGCAATCAGCCCCAGCATTTT. Translating gives CASSLLGQISNQPQHF. This chain joins TRBV27 and TRBJ1-5, with 7 bases lining up with TRBD1. The CDR3 covers 16 residues. The V gene's germline CDR1 is MNHEY and CDR2 SMNVEV (reference sequence). V was clipped by 3 bases and J by 0 bases; unmatched bases: 5.

The gene calls are TRBV19 and TRBJ1-5; TRBD1 might be the D (5 bases). The CDR3 extends over 13 amino acids. With 4 bases removed from V and 6 bases from J, the gap between germline ends came to 10 bases. Germline V gene sequence: CDR1 LNHDA, CDR2 SQIVND (reference sequence). The CDR3 protein is CASSKSGFQPQHF. For the CDR3, the DNA is TGTGCCAGTAGTAAATCAGGGTTTCAGCCCCAGCATTTT.

The gene calls are TRBV30 and TRBJ1-1, with D tentatively TRBD1 (5 bases). The ends were cut back, 8 bases at V and 3 bases at J, with 10 bases in the middle. The CDR3 is 11 amino acids. Germline loops: CDR1 GTSNPN, CDR2 SVGIG (reference sequence). CDR3: CARDGDTEAFF. In DNA, the CDR3 is TGTGCCAGGGACGGAGACACTGAAGCTTTCTTT.

The CDR3 here is CASSQPERPSYGYTF. The CDR3 coding sequence is TGCGCCAGCAGTCAACCGGAGCGGCCCAGCTATGGCTACACCTTC. This rearrangement joins TRBV23-1 to TRBJ1-2; D ambiguous. Being an ORF, TRBV23-1 has a function that is uncertain. The V and J ends lost 2 bases and 4 bases respectively, with 14 bases between them. The CDR3 runs 15 residues.

The table lists this clone with a few counts. The chain recombines TRBV25-1 with TRBJ2-7, with D perhaps matching TRBD2 (6 bases). V lost 6 bases and J 2 bases, leaving 11 bases between the germline ends. This CDR3 region has 13 residues. CDR1 is MGHDK and CDR2 is SYGVNS in the germline V gene. CDR3 DNA sequence: TGTGCCAGCAGAAATAGCGGAGCCTACGAGCAGTACTTC. Residues: CASRNSGAYEQYF.

V is TRBV27 and J is TRBJ2-5, with TRBD2 matching 9 bases. With 6 bases clipped from V and 3 bases from J, the junction kept 8 bases outside the gene matches. Germline-derived CDR1 and CDR2 are MNHEY and SMNVEV (reference sequence). CDR3 size: 15 residues. For the CDR3, the DNA is TGTGCCAGCAGAGTGCTCCTAGCGGGAAAAGAGACCCAGTACTTC. Its translation is CASRVLLAGKETQYF.

The chain couples TRBV5-6 to TRBJ2-5, with TRBD1 identical over 10 bases. V lost 4 bases, J lost 5 bases, and 5 bases stayed unmatched. The CDR3 has 14 residues. The germline CDR1 and CDR2 sequences are SGHDT and YYEEEE. The CDR3 sequence is CASSLTGGAETQYF. Here the CDR3 DNA reads TGTGCCAGCAGCCTGACAGGGGGCGCGGAGACCCAGTACTTC.

This chain joins TRBV10-1 and TRBJ2-3; perhaps TRBD2 as D (5 bases). V was clipped by 4 bases and J by 0 bases, with 11 bases between them. CDR3 length: 15 amino acids. The germline V gene has CDR1 WNHNN and CDR2 SYGVQD (reference sequence). In nucleotides, the CDR3 is TGCGCCAGCAGTGGGTCTAGCCTTAGCACAGATACGCAGTATTTT. It translates to CASSGSSLSTDTQYF.

The chain employs TRBV6-5 and TRBJ2-1; weak D call: TRBD2 (5 bases). V was pared by 0 bases and J by 11 bases, with 8 bases between. CDR3 length: 12 residues. The germline V gene has CDR1 MNHEY and CDR2 SVGAGI. In DNA form, the CDR3 reads TGTGCCAGCAGTTACTCCGGGATCCAGCAGTTCTTC. It translates to CASSYSGIQQFF.

The V gene is TRBV7-3, the J gene TRBJ1-2, with TRBD1 matching over 7 bases. After removal of 5 bases from V and 6 bases from J, the junction contained 3 bases not matched to a gene. Germline CDR1 reads SGHTA; CDR2 reads FQGTGA. The CDR3 is 12 residues long. In nucleotides, the CDR3 is TGTGCCAGCAGCCCGGGGACAGATGGCTACACCTTC. Its translation: CASSPGTDGYTF.

The chain uses TRBV5-1 and TRBJ2-3; 14 nucleotides agree with TRBD2. The CDR3 contains 18 residues. The germline gives CDR1 SGHRS, CDR2 YFSETQ. The V and J ends lost 4 bases and 4 bases, in that order; junction bases with no gene match: 11. CDR3 amino acids: CASSAGTSGGTGADTQYF. The CDR3, as DNA: TGCGCCAGCAGCGCCGGGACTAGCGGGGGAACTGGGGCAGATACGCAGTATTTT.

V usage is TRBV19 and J usage is TRBJ2-7, with 14 bases that match TRBD2. The CDR3 contains 16 residues. Germline loops: CDR1 LNHDA, CDR2 SQIVND (reference sequence). V was pared by 4 bases and J by 7 bases, with 9 bases of the junction left unmatched. CDR3 sequence reads: CASSKTSGGAWGEQYF. CDR3 DNA sequence: TGTGCCAGTAGTAAGACTAGCGGGGGGGCCTGGGGAGAGCAGTACTTC.

V and J are TRBV4-3 and TRBJ2-1; D may be TRBD2 (6 bases). This CDR3 is 17 amino acids long. Germline CDR1 LGHNA, CDR2 YSLEER. With 3 bases removed from V and 0 bases from J, the gap between germline ends came to 15 bases. The CDR3 DNA is TGCGCCAGCAGCCACCGTGAGCGGGTATACTCCTACAATGAGCAGTTCTTC. It translates to CASSHRERVYSYNEQFF.

The V call is TRBV6-6, the J call TRBJ2-2; D unresolved. The CDR3 totals 15 residues. Per germline, CDR1 MNHNY and CDR2 SVGAGI (reference sequence). V was shortened by 2 bases and J by 4 bases, with 11 bases between the two germline ends. The CDR3 protein is CASSYPPLPTGELFF. CDR3 in DNA: TGTGCCAGCAGTTACCCTCCCCTACCCACCGGGGAGCTGTTTTTT.